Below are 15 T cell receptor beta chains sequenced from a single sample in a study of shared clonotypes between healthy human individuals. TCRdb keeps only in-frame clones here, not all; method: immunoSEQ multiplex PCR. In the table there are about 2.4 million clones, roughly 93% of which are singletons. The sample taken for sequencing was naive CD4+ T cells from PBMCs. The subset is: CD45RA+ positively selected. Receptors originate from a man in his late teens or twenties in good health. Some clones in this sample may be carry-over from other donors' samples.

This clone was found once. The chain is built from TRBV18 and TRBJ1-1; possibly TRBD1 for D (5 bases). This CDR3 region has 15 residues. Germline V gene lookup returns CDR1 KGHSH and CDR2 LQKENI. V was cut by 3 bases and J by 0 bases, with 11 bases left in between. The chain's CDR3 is CASSPTVLMNTEAFF. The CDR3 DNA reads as TGTGCCAGCTCACCGACAGTCCTCATGAACACTGAAGCTTTCTTT.

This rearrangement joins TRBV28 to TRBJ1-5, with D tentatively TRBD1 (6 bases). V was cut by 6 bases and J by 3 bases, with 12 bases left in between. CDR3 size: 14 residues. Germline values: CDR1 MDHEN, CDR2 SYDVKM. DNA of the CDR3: TGTGCCAGCAGGAATCGACAGGTCAATCAGCCCCAGCATTTT. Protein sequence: CASRNRQVNQPQHF.

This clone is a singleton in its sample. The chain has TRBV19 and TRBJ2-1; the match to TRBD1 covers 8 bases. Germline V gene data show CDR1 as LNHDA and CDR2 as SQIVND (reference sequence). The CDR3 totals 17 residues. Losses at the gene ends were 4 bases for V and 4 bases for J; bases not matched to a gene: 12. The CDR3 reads CASSTLAGRGRYNEQFF. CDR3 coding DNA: TGTGCCAGTAGTACGTTGGCCGGCAGGGGGCGTTACAATGAGCAGTTCTTC.

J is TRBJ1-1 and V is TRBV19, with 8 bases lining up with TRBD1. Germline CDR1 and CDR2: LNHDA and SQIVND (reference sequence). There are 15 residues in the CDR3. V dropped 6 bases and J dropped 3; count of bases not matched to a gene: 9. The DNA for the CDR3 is TGTGCCAGTAGCCTGAGAGCACAGGGGGACACTGAAGCTTTCTTT. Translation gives CASSLRAQGDTEAFF. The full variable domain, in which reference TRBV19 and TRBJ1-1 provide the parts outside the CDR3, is DGGITQSPKYLFRKEGQNVTLSCEQNLNHDAMYWYRQDPGQGLRLIYYSQIVNDFQKGDIAEGYSVSREKKESFPLTVTSAQKNPTAFYLCASSLRAQGDTEAFFGQGTRLTVV.

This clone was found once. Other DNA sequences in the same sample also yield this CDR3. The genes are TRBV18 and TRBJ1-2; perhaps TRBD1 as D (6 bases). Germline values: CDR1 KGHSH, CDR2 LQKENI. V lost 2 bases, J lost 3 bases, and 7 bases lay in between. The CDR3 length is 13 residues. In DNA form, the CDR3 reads TGTGCCAGCTCACCAAGGACAGACTATGGCTACACCTTC. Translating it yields CASSPRTDYGYTF.

The CDR3 region is CASSFGQYEQYF. CDR3 DNA: TGTGCCAGCAGCTTTGGACAGTACGAGCAGTACTTC. The rearrangement uses TRBV7-9 and TRBJ2-7, with D perhaps TRBD1 (6 bases). From germline, CDR1 is SEHNR and CDR2 FQNEAQ (reference sequence). This CDR3 contains 12 residues. V was shortened by 3 bases and J by 4 bases, with 7 bases between the two germline ends. Based on the CDR3 plus reference TRBV7-9 and TRBJ2-7, the full variable domain is DTGVSQNPRHKITKRGQNVTFRCDPISEHNRLYWYRQTLGQGPEFLTYFQNEAQLEKSRLLSDRFSAERPKGSFSTLEIQRTEQGDSAMYLCASSFGQYEQYFGPGTRLTVT.

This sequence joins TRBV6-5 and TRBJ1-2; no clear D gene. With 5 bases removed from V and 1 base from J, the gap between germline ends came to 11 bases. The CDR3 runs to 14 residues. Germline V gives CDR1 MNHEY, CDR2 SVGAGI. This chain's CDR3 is CASSDQPRNYGYTF. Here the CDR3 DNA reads TGTGCCAGCAGTGACCAACCACGTAACTATGGCTACACCTTC.

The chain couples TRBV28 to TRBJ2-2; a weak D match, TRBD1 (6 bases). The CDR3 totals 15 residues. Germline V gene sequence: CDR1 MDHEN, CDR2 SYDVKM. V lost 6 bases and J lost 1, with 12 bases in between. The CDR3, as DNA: TGTGCCAGCAGACCCTCACAGGGGAACACCGGGGAGCTGTTTTTT. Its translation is CASRPSQGNTGELFF. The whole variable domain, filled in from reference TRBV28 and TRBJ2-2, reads DVKVTQSSRYLVKRTGEKVFLECVQDMDHENMFWYRQDPGLGLRLIYFSYDVKMKEKGDIPEGYSVSREKKERFSLILESASTNQTSMYLCASRPSQGNTGELFFGEGSRLTVL.

CDR3 protein: CASGPGQGGTDTQYF. Written as DNA, the CDR3 is TGTGCTAGTGGTCCCGGACAGGGGGGTACAGATACGCAGTATTTT. The V call is TRBV12-5, the J call TRBJ2-3; 10 nucleotides line up with TRBD1. Germline V CDR1 and CDR2: LGHNT, FRNRAP. The CDR3 covers 15 residues. The ends lost 5 bases at V and 3 bases at J; junction bases unmatched: 5.

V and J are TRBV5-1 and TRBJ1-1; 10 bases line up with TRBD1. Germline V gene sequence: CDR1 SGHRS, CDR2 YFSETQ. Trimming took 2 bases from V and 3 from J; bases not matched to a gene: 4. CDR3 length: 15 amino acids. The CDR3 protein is CASSFQTGGYTEAFF. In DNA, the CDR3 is TGCGCCAGCAGCTTCCAGACAGGGGGCTACACTGAAGCTTTCTTT.

For the CDR3, the DNA is TGTGCCAGCTCACCAGCTAGCGGGACTACGGAGCAGTACTTC. It translates to CASSPASGTTEQYF. The rearrangement joins TRBV18 to TRBJ2-7; 9 nucleotides match TRBD2. The germline V gene has CDR1 KGHSH and CDR2 LQKENI. This CDR3 comprises 14 residues. The V gene end was trimmed by 2 bases and the J gene end by 7 bases; junction bases not matched to a gene: 6.

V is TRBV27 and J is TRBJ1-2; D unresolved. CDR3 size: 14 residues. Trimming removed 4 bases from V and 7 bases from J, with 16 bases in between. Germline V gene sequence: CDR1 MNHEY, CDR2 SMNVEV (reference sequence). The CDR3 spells CASSSTPGIGGYTF. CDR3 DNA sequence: TGTGCCAGCAGTTCGACCCCAGGAATCGGTGGCTACACCTTC.

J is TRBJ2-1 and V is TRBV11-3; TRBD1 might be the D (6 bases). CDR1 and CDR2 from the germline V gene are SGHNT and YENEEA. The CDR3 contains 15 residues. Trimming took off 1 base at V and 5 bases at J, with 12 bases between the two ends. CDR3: CASSLAHGTNNEQFF. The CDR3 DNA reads TGTGCCAGCAGCTTAGCTCACGGGACAAACAATGAGCAGTTCTTC.

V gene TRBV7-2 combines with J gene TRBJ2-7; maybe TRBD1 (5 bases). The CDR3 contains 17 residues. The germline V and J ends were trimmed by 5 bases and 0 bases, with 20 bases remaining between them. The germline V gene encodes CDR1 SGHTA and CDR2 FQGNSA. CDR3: CASSPGWGGINSYEQYF. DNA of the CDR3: TGTGCCAGCAGCCCCGGTTGGGGCGGAATAAACTCCTACGAGCAGTACTTC.

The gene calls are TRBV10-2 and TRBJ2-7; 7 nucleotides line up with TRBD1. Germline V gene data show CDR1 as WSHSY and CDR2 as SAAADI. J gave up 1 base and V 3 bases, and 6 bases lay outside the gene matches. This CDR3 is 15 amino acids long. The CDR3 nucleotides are TGCGCCAGCAGTGACCTACGACAGGGTTCCTACGAGCAGTACTTC. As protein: CASSDLRQGSYEQYF.